This entry lists 30 T cell receptor beta chains sequenced from one sample in a study of cytomegalovirus exposure and HLA in healthy donors. The PCR employed 60 Vbeta primers together with 13 Jbeta primers. Produced via immunoSEQ multiplex PCR; TCRdb's table is partial and in-frame only. This sample has 150,000 to 200,000 clones, with around 87% found just once. The sequenced material came from PBMCs. The receptors derive from a young woman in good health and CMV-seronegative.

V usage is TRBV5-6 and J usage is TRBJ2-5; D ambiguous. Looked up from germline, CDR1 is SGHDT and CDR2 is YYEEEE. V was cut by 0 bases and J by 0 bases, with 6 bases left in between. The CDR3 totals 14 residues. The CDR3 DNA follows: TGTGCCAGCAGCTTGGGCAGGTACCAAGAGACCCAGTACTTC. Translating gives CASSLGRYQETQYF. Looking up the rest from reference TRBV5-6 and TRBJ2-5 gives the full variable domain: DAGVTQSPTHLIKTRGQQVTLRCSPKSGHDTVSWYQQALGQGPQFIFQYYEEEERQRGNFPDRFSGHQFPNYSSELNVNALLLGDSALYLCASSLGRYQETQYFGPGTRLLVL.

The chain employs TRBV27 and TRBJ2-7; TRBD1 matches at 10 bases. This CDR3 region has 13 residues. The germline V gene encodes CDR1 MNHEY and CDR2 SMNVEV (reference sequence). V shed 7 bases and J 7 bases; nucleotides not matched to a gene: 7. CDR3 nucleotide sequence: TGTGCCAGCATGAGACAGGGGGCAGGGGAGCAGTACTTC. It is translated as CASMRQGAGEQYF.

J is TRBJ2-1 and V is TRBV7-9, with 7 bases identical to TRBD1. The CDR3 is made up of 16 amino acids. Germline V gene data show CDR1 as SEHNR and CDR2 as FQNEAQ (reference sequence). V was pared by 5 bases and J by 5 bases, with 12 bases of the junction left unmatched. CDR3 residues: CASSISSGTANNEQFF. CDR3 bases: TGTGCCAGCAGCATCTCCTCGGGGACAGCTAACAATGAGCAGTTCTTC.

This chain connects TRBV4-2 to TRBJ2-1; unclear D gene. CDR1 is LGHNA, CDR2 YNFKEQ, per germline. Trimming pared 0 bases from V and 5 bases from J, leaving 11 bases between. The length of the CDR3 is 15 residues. CDR3 sequence: CASSQDRSPNNEQFF. The CDR3 bases are TGTGCCAGCAGCCAAGATCGAAGCCCTAACAATGAGCAGTTCTTC.

This chain links TRBV18 with TRBJ2-5; tentative D call: TRBD2 (5 bases). V lost 3 bases, J lost 5 bases, and 22 bases lay in between. The germline gives CDR1 KGHSH, CDR2 LQKENI. CDR3 size: 17 residues. In DNA, the CDR3 is TGTGCCAGCTCACCGGCCCGAGATCGGGTGGGGAGTGAGACCCAGTACTTC. As protein: CASSPARDRVGSETQYF.

This rearrangement joins TRBV5-1 to TRBJ1-2; TRBD1 might be the D (5 bases). CDR3 length: 16 residues. Trimming stripped 3 bases from V and 4 bases from J, with 19 bases between. Germline V gene lookup returns CDR1 SGHRS and CDR2 YFSETQ. CDR3 DNA sequence: TGCGCCAGCAGCTACGTCCTCGGAGGGGCCAGCTATGGCTACACCTTC. Protein product: CASSYVLGGASYGYTF.

This rearrangement joins TRBV7-6 to TRBJ2-3; the D gene is possibly TRBD1 (6 bases). Trimming removed 5 bases at V and 1 base at J, with 13 bases between. This CDR3 is 15 amino acids long. Germline V gene lookup returns CDR1 SGHVS and CDR2 FNYEAQ. For the CDR3, the DNA is TGTGCCAGCAGCCCAACGGACAGTGGCACAGATACGCAGTATTTT. This codes for CASSPTDSGTDTQYF.

This chain joins TRBV7-2 and TRBJ2-4, with 9 bases aligning to TRBD1. The CDR3 has 18 residues. The V segment lost 0 bases and the J segment 0 bases; nucleotides outside the gene matches: 6. Germline V gene lookup returns CDR1 SGHTA and CDR2 FQGNSA. CDR3 in DNA: TGTGCCAGCAGCTTAGCGGGGGGACAGGGCCTAGCCAAAAACATTCAGTACTTC. Translating it yields CASSLAGGQGLAKNIQYF.

The J gene is TRBJ2-3, the V gene TRBV2, with 9 bases lining up with TRBD1. The J segment lost 3 bases and the V segment lost 5 bases, leaving 6 bases of the junction unmatched. Germline V CDR1 and CDR2: SNHLY, FYNNEI. The CDR3 consists of 15 residues. The CDR3 coding sequence is TGTGCCAGCAGTTACGGACAGGGGCGGACAGATACGCAGTATTTT. This sequence encodes CASSYGQGRTDTQYF.

CDR3 loop: CASSSWTGNEQYF. CDR3 DNA sequence: TGTGCCAGCAGCTCTTGGACAGGGAACGAGCAGTACTTC. The chain recombines TRBV13 with TRBJ2-7, with 8 bases aligning to TRBD1. Trimming removed 4 bases from V and 5 bases from J; junction bases left unmatched: 4. The CDR3 runs to 13 residues. Germline loops: CDR1 PRHDT, CDR2 FYEKMQ (reference sequence).

The J gene is TRBJ1-2, the V gene TRBV6-1; a possible D gene is TRBD1 (5 bases). V lost 0 bases to trimming and J lost 4 bases, with 15 bases between them. CDR3 length equals 16 residues. Germline CDR1 MNHNS, CDR2 SASEGT. CDR3 residues: CASSEATLDSVYGYTF. The CDR3 DNA follows: TGTGCCAGCAGTGAAGCTACTCTCGACAGTGTCTATGGCTACACCTTC.

This chain uses TRBV11-2 with TRBJ2-1; D is possibly TRBD1 (5 bases). Germline-derived CDR1 and CDR2 are SGHAT and FQNNGV. The CDR3 is made up of 15 amino acids. Between the trimmed V and J ends, which lost 3 bases and 4 bases, there was a span of 13 bases. CDR3 sequence (DNA): TGTGCCAGCAGCTTTGGGGCTCGACGATACAATGAGCAGTTCTTC. It encodes CASSFGARRYNEQFF.

This chain connects TRBV7-3 to TRBJ2-2; D is unclear. Trimming cost V 1 base and J 0 bases, with 6 bases left between them. The V gene's germline CDR1 is SGHTA and CDR2 FQGTGA. The CDR3 totals 15 residues. The CDR3 spells CASSLSVANTGELFF. In DNA, the CDR3 is TGTGCCAGCAGCTTAAGTGTCGCGAACACCGGGGAGCTGTTTTTT.

This clone was detected only a few times. The V gene is TRBV29-1, the J gene TRBJ2-4, with TRBD2 as a possible D gene (5 bases). CDR1 and CDR2 (germline): SQVTM, ANQGSEA. CDR3 size: 15 residues. The V end was cut by 0 bases, the J end by 7 bases, with 16 bases between. The CDR3 bases are TGCAGCGTTGAAGATCCCAGCGGTGATCTGAACATTCAGTACTTC. It translates to CSVEDPSGDLNIQYF.

The rearrangement uses TRBV6-1 and TRBJ2-2; perhaps TRBD1 as D (5 bases). This CDR3 comprises 13 residues. The germline CDR1 and CDR2 sequences are MNHNS and SASEGT. V lost 6 bases and J 4 bases, leaving 9 bases between the germline ends. CDR3 sequence reads: CASREQVTGELFF. In DNA, the CDR3 is TGTGCCAGCAGGGAACAGGTCACCGGGGAGCTGTTTTTT.

V is TRBV19 and J is TRBJ2-7; TRBD2 matches 10 bases. With 5 bases clipped from V and 3 bases from J, the junction kept 4 bases outside the gene matches. The CDR3 runs to 14 residues. The germline V gene has CDR1 LNHDA and CDR2 SQIVND (reference sequence). CDR3: CASSASGSNYEQYF. For the CDR3, the DNA is TGTGCCAGTAGTGCTAGCGGGAGCAACTACGAGCAGTACTTC.

V usage is TRBV4-2 and J usage is TRBJ2-3, with D possibly being TRBD1 (6 bases). V dropped 8 bases and J dropped 2 bases, with 11 bases sitting between them. Germline CDR1 reads LGHNA; CDR2 reads YNFKEQ. The CDR3 consists of 13 residues. The CDR3, as DNA: TGTGCCAGCCGGCCAGGGGTCACAGATACGCAGTATTTT. Its protein product is CASRPGVTDTQYF.

The J gene is TRBJ1-6, the V gene TRBV15; no firm D call. Germline CDR1 LNHNV, CDR2 YYDKDF (reference sequence). The CDR3 runs 12 residues. V was cut by 1 base and J by 10 bases, with 5 bases left in between. DNA of the CDR3: TGTGCCACCAGCAGAGGGAGATCACCCCTCCACTTT. It specifies CATSRGRSPLHF.

V and J are TRBV2 and TRBJ1-4; tentative D call: TRBD1 (6 bases). Germline V gene data show CDR1 as SNHLY and CDR2 as FYNNEI. The length of the CDR3 is 14 residues. V lost 5 bases, J lost 8 bases, and 15 bases lay in between. For the CDR3, the DNA is TGTGCCAGCAGTCAAGAGGGGGGAGGGGAAAAACTGTTTTTT. It specifies CASSQEGGGEKLFF.

The chain links TRBV7-9 to TRBJ2-3; a possible D gene is TRBD1 (5 bases). CDR3 length: 16 residues. Per the germline V gene, CDR1 is SEHNR and CDR2 is FQNEAQ (reference sequence). Trimming left V 1 base short and J 1 base short, with 12 bases between. The chain's CDR3 is CASSLDLSGRTDTQYF. As DNA, the CDR3 is TGTGCCAGCAGCTTAGATCTTTCAGGGCGCACAGATACGCAGTATTTT.

The chain combines TRBV18 with TRBJ1-2; no clear D gene. V was shortened by 6 bases and J by 1 base, with 6 bases between the two germline ends. The CDR3 loop spans 12 amino acids. Germline V gene data show CDR1 as KGHSH and CDR2 as LQKENI. CDR3 DNA sequence: TGTGCCAGCTCCCCGGGTAACTATGGCTACACCTTC. Translation: CASSPGNYGYTF.

V usage is TRBV9 and J usage is TRBJ2-5, with unresolved D. The CDR3 consists of 15 residues. Germline CDR1 reads SGDLS; CDR2 reads YYNGEE. V was clipped by 4 bases and J by 4 bases, with 17 bases between them. The CDR3 DNA reads as TGTGCCAGCAGCCCCACCCAGGTATTTAGAGAGACCCAGTACTTC. Translation gives CASSPTQVFRETQYF.

The rearrangement joins TRBV9 to TRBJ2-5, with 13 bases aligning to TRBD2. The J segment lost 5 bases and the V segment lost 2 bases, leaving 12 bases of the junction unmatched. The CDR3 length is 18 residues. Germline V CDR1 and CDR2: SGDLS, YYNGEE. The CDR3 DNA sequence: TGTGCCAGCAGCGTCGGGACTAGCGGGATTCTAGTGGGGGAGACCCAGTACTTC. Translating gives CASSVGTSGILVGETQYF.

V is TRBV27 and J is TRBJ2-7; D is undetermined. Germline loops: CDR1 MNHEY, CDR2 SMNVEV (reference sequence). The CDR3 runs to 14 residues. V shed 4 bases and J shed 1 base, with 11 bases lying between them. This CDR3 reads CASSSLDSSYEQYF. In DNA, the CDR3 is TGTGCCAGCAGTTCCCTTGACTCTTCCTACGAGCAGTACTTC.

This rearrangement joins TRBV11-3 to TRBJ2-5; no clear D. The J call may be wrong; the DNA end is better matched by TRBJ2-7. Germline CDR1 reads SGHNT; CDR2 reads YENEEA. The CDR3 sequence is 12 residues long. CDR3 protein: CASSPYSPEQYF. The CDR3 DNA is TGTGCCAGCAGCCCCTACAGCCCCGAGCAGTACTTC.

The V call is TRBV5-5, the J call TRBJ2-2; the D gene is possibly TRBD2 (7 bases). The CDR3 runs 16 residues. Germline CDR1 and CDR2: SGHKS and YYEKEE (reference sequence). V was pared by 0 bases and J by 3 bases, with 12 bases between. For the CDR3, the DNA is TGTGCCAGCAGCTTGGGGCGGGGGCCTTACACCGGGGAGCTGTTTTTT. It translates to CASSLGRGPYTGELFF.

The chain uses TRBV29-1 and TRBJ1-1; D remains ambiguous. V was clipped by 0 bases and J by 7 bases, with 6 bases between them. The length of the CDR3 is 11 residues. The V gene's germline CDR1 is SQVTM and CDR2 ANQGSEA. CDR3 amino acids: CSVEDLVEAFF. The CDR3, as DNA: TGCAGCGTTGAAGATCTTGTTGAAGCTTTCTTT. Together with reference TRBV29-1 and TRBJ1-1, the CDR3 gives the full variable domain: SAVISQKPSRDICQRGTSLTIQCQVDSQVTMMFWYRQQPGQSLTLIATANQGSEATYESGFVIDKFPISRPNLTFSTLTVSNMSPEDSSIYLCSVEDLVEAFFGQGTRLTVV.

The chain uses TRBV4-3 and TRBJ1-1; 7 bases line up with TRBD1. Germline assignment: CDR1 LGHNA and CDR2 YSLEER. The CDR3 contains 17 residues. V lost 1 base and J lost 8; bases outside the gene matches: 16. The CDR3 region is CASSQVLQGSAQAEAFF. CDR3 DNA: TGCGCCAGCAGCCAAGTTCTACAGGGGTCAGCCCAGGCCGAAGCTTTCTTT.

The chain combines TRBV7-6 with TRBJ1-4; TRBD1 aligns across 12 bases. CDR1 and CDR2 from the germline V gene are SGHVS and FNYEAQ. V shed 6 bases and J 8 bases; nucleotides not matched to a gene: 7. CDR3 size: 15 residues. For the CDR3, the DNA is TGTGCCAGCAGGGACCCGGGACAGGGGGCAGAAAAACTGTTTTTT. Its translation: CASRDPGQGAEKLFF.

The chain joins TRBV5-6 to TRBJ2-3; D might be TRBD1 (5 bases). This CDR3 has 13 residues. Germline values: CDR1 SGHDT, CDR2 YYEEEE. V was trimmed by 4 bases and J by 10 bases, leaving 16 bases between them. The CDR3 coding sequence is TGTGCCAGCAGCCCGGCGACAGTATCCCCGCAGTATTTT. Protein: CASSPATVSPQYF. Based on the CDR3 plus reference TRBV5-6 and TRBJ2-3, the full variable domain is DAGVTQSPTHLIKTRGQQVTLRCSPKSGHDTVSWYQQALGQGPQFIFQYYEEEERQRGNFPDRFSGHQFPNYSSELNVNALLLGDSALYLCASSPATVSPQYFGPGTRLTVL.